Below, 7 T cell receptor beta chains from the same sample are listed, as sequenced in a study of blood T cell repertoires in COVID-19. Profiling relied on immunoSEQ multiplex PCR, and the TCRdb table lists in-frame clones only, not all of them. The table lists about 78,000 clones, around 77% of them singletons, with less than 10% in the top ten. Sequenced input: peripheral blood. The source of these receptors is a human donor in a cohort sampled during active COVID-19.

The CDR3 loop is CASSRLGAQHTEAFF. The CDR3 nucleotides read TGTGCCAGCAGTCGGCTGGGGGCCCAACACACTGAAGCTTTCTTT. The J gene is TRBJ1-1, the V gene TRBV7-2, with D possibly matching TRBD1 (6 bases). From germline, CDR1 is SGHTA and CDR2 FQGNSA. The CDR3 loop spans 15 amino acids. Trimming stripped 6 bases from V and 3 bases from J, with 17 bases between.

The rearrangement links TRBV18 to TRBJ1-6; TRBD1 aligns across 8 bases. The CDR3 loop spans 15 amino acids. The germline CDR1 and CDR2 sequences are KGHSH and LQKENI. Unmatched junction bases numbered 5, after V lost 3 bases and J lost 7 bases. The CDR3 protein is CASSPSTGDNSPLHF. DNA for the CDR3: TGTGCCAGCTCACCGTCGACAGGGGACAATTCACCCCTCCACTTT.

The CDR3 sequence: CASSYLDRGYEQYF. Here the CDR3 DNA reads TGTGCCAGCAGTTACTTGGACAGGGGATACGAGCAGTACTTC. The chain joins TRBV6-5 to TRBJ2-7, with 9 nucleotides matching TRBD1. The CDR3 is 14 amino acids. V shed 1 base and J 4 bases; nucleotides not matched to a gene: 2. Germline V gene sequence: CDR1 MNHEY, CDR2 SVGAGI.

The gene calls are TRBV19 and TRBJ1-4; the match to TRBD1 covers 11 bases. The CDR3 consists of 15 residues. The V gene's germline CDR1 is LNHDA and CDR2 SQIVND (reference sequence). The J segment lost 7 bases and the V segment lost 5 bases, leaving 6 bases of the junction unmatched. This CDR3 reads CASSPRTGGGEKLFF. The CDR3 nucleotides read TGTGCCAGTAGTCCGAGGACAGGGGGCGGTGAAAAACTGTTTTTT.

The chain links TRBV28 to TRBJ1-2; D gene uncertain. This CDR3 is built from 13 residues. V lost 3 bases, J lost 4 bases, and 9 bases lay in between. Germline assignment: CDR1 MDHEN and CDR2 SYDVKM. The DNA for the CDR3 is TGTGCCAGCAGTTTTGCAGGATCCTATGGCTACACCTTC. It codes for CASSFAGSYGYTF.

The chain combines TRBV7-9 with TRBJ1-5; D gene unclear. Germline V gene lookup returns CDR1 SEHNR and CDR2 FQNEAQ (reference sequence). CDR3 size: 14 residues. Between the trimmed V and J ends, which lost 5 bases and 2 bases, there was a span of 10 bases. CDR3 DNA: TGTGCCAGCAGCAACAGCTTAGGCAATCAGCCCCAGCATTTT. Residues: CASSNSLGNQPQHF. Based on the CDR3 plus reference TRBV7-9 and TRBJ1-5, the full variable domain is DTGVSQNPRHKITKRGQNVTFRCDPISEHNRLYWYRQTLGQGPEFLTYFQNEAQLEKSRLLSDRFSAERPKGSFSTLEIQRTEQGDSAMYLCASSNSLGNQPQHFGDGTRLSIL.

The CDR3 region has the DNA TGTGCCAGCAGCGTAGTAGGCAGGGGAACCGGGGAGCTGTTTTTT. Translated, it gives CASSVVGRGTGELFF. The rearrangement uses TRBV9 and TRBJ2-2, with D possibly matching TRBD1 (6 bases). V shed 0 bases and J shed 5 bases, with 11 bases lying between them. The CDR3 spans 15 residues. Germline-derived CDR1 and CDR2 are SGDLS and YYNGEE.